Listed here are 25 T cell receptor beta chains from one sample, sequenced in a study of blood T cell repertoires in COVID-19. Libraries were prepared by immunoSEQ multiplex PCR; TCRdb keeps only in-frame clonotypes and omits some of them. The sample lists around 200,000 clones; around nine tenths were seen once. The sequencing sample was made of peripheral blood. These receptors all stem from a man aged 60-69 years who had recovered from COVID-19.

CDR3 protein: CAWRQGRNTEAFF. The CDR3 DNA reads TGTGCCTGGAGGCAGGGGAGGAACACTGAAGCTTTCTTT. The chain couples TRBV30 to TRBJ1-1, with a tentative D call TRBD1 (6 bases). The CDR3 totals 13 residues. Germline V gene lookup returns CDR1 GTSNPN and CDR2 SVGIG (reference sequence). Trimming took 3 bases from V and 1 from J, leaving 9 bases between them.

This clone was observed once. The genes are TRBV4-3 and TRBJ2-1; tentative D call: TRBD2 (7 bases). CDR1 and CDR2 (germline): LGHNA, YSLEER. This CDR3 is built from 15 residues. Trimming took 0 bases from V and 5 from J, leaving 11 bases between them. This CDR3 is CASSQEAGANNEQFF. Written as DNA, the CDR3 is TGCGCCAGCAGCCAAGAGGCGGGGGCAAACAATGAGCAGTTCTTC.

This chain links TRBV28 with TRBJ2-7, with 9 bases matching TRBD1. Looked up from germline, CDR1 is MDHEN and CDR2 is SYDVKM. This CDR3 spans 15 amino acids. Germline trimming cut 6 bases from V and 5 bases from J; bases unmatched to any gene: 11. The CDR3 region is CASRPGTGIPHEQYF. The CDR3 DNA follows: TGTGCCAGCAGGCCCGGGACAGGGATTCCCCACGAGCAGTACTTC.

J is TRBJ2-7 and V is TRBV6-5; D is possibly TRBD1 (6 bases). The CDR3 runs 16 residues. The germline V and J ends were trimmed by 0 bases and 7 bases, with 19 bases remaining between them. Germline assignment: CDR1 MNHEY and CDR2 SVGAGI. The CDR3 spells CASSYSTRTVQGEQYF. CDR3 DNA sequence: TGTGCCAGCAGTTACTCGACAAGGACAGTCCAAGGGGAGCAGTACTTC.

This clone was seen a handful of times. This chain links TRBV30 with TRBJ2-7, with 7 positions matching TRBD1. CDR1 and CDR2 from the germline V gene are GTSNPN and SVGIG (reference sequence). With V trimmed by 2 bases and J by 3 bases, 10 bases remained unmatched. The CDR3 is made up of 15 amino acids. The CDR3 spells CAWSLSSGTDYEQYF. In DNA form, the CDR3 reads TGTGCCTGGAGTCTCTCATCCGGGACAGACTACGAGCAGTACTTC. The full variable domain, rest sourced from reference TRBV30 and TRBJ2-7, is SQTIHQWPATLVQPVGSPLSLECTVEGTSNPNLYWYRQAAGRGLQLLFYSVGIGQISSEVPQNLSASRPQDRQFILSSKKLLLSDSGFYLCAWSLSSGTDYEQYFGPGTRLTVT.

The V call is TRBV6-6, the J call TRBJ2-7; TRBD2 agrees at 7 bases. CDR3 length: 15 amino acids. Germline assignment: CDR1 MNHNY and CDR2 SVGAGI (reference sequence). V was clipped by 1 base and J by 9 bases; unmatched bases: 12. CDR3 sequence reads: CASSYWSGTMGRQYF. The CDR3 DNA follows: TGTGCCAGCAGTTACTGGAGTGGGACTATGGGGCGGCAGTACTTC.

The chain employs TRBV6-2 or TRBV6-3 and TRBJ2-5, with 7 nucleotides matching TRBD2. The CDR3 is made up of 15 amino acids. The trim removed 6 bases at V and 7 bases at J, leaving 14 bases unmatched. CDR1 and CDR2 from the germline V gene are MNHEY and SVGEGT. The CDR3 bases are TGTGCCAGCAGCCGACCCCCGACTAGCTTCGGGACCCAGTACTTC. Its translation: CASSRPPTSFGTQYF.

The rearrangement uses TRBV11-3 and TRBJ2-1, with a tentative D call TRBD1 (6 bases). The CDR3 covers 12 residues. Germline-derived CDR1 and CDR2 are SGHNT and YENEEA. The V end lost 5 bases, the J end lost 7 bases, and 9 bases lay between the germline ends. The CDR3 region has the DNA TGTGCCAGCAGCCCCGGACAGAATGAGCAGTTCTTC. Its protein is CASSPGQNEQFF.

This sequence joins TRBV7-3 and TRBJ1-2; 8 nucleotides line up with TRBD1. The CDR3 is made up of 13 amino acids. Germline trimming cut 3 bases from V and 8 bases from J; bases unmatched to any gene: 5. Germline CDR1 and CDR2: SGHTA and FQGTGA. Here the CDR3 DNA reads TGTGCCAGCAGCTTCCAGGGGGCTAGGGGCTACACCTTC. Amino acid sequence: CASSFQGARGYTF.

The chain recombines TRBV6-1 with TRBJ2-5, with a possible D match to TRBD2 (7 bases). Germline-derived CDR1 and CDR2 are MNHNS and SASEGT. Trimming stripped 4 bases from V and 2 bases from J, with 20 bases between. There are 17 residues in the CDR3. The CDR3 spells CASSGGTAGAKQETQYF. DNA of the CDR3: TGTGCCAGCAGTGGGGGGACTGCGGGGGCAAAACAAGAGACCCAGTACTTC.

V usage is TRBV7-3 and J usage is TRBJ2-2; 11 bases line up with TRBD2. V shed 2 bases, J shed 4 bases, and the junction held 6 bases outside the gene matches. Germline CDR1 reads SGHTA; CDR2 reads FQGTGA. The CDR3 length is 17 residues. CDR3 DNA: TGTGCCAGCAGCTTATTAGCGGGGGGGCCGAGCACCGGGGAGCTGTTTTTT. This sequence encodes CASSLLAGGPSTGELFF. Full variable domain (remainder filled in from reference TRBV7-3 and TRBJ2-2): GAGVSQTPSNKVTEKGKYVELRCDPISGHTALYWYRQSLGQGPEFLIYFQGTGAADDSGLPNDRFFAVRPEGSVSTLKIQRTERGDSAVYLCASSLLAGGPSTGELFFGEGSRLTVL.

V usage is TRBV12-3 or TRBV12-4 and J usage is TRBJ1-1; D gene ambiguous. The CDR3 is 13 amino acids. With 5 bases removed from V and 5 bases from J, the gap between germline ends came to 12 bases. DNA for the CDR3: TGTGCCAGCAGTCGTGACGGGTTGACTGAAGCTTTCTTT. Its translation is CASSRDGLTEAFF.

The chain uses TRBV6-5 and TRBJ2-7, with 8 nucleotides matching TRBD2. With V trimmed by 2 bases and J by 3 bases, 6 bases remained unmatched. Germline values: CDR1 MNHEY, CDR2 SVGAGI. The CDR3 length is 15 residues. CDR3 region: CASSYAPSGSYEQYF. The CDR3 coding sequence is TGTGCCAGCAGTTACGCGCCCAGCGGGAGCTACGAGCAGTACTTC.

The chain links TRBV2 to TRBJ1-1; no reliable D call. This CDR3 comprises 14 residues. V was cut by 5 bases and J by 1 base, with 11 bases left in between. From germline, CDR1 is SNHLY and CDR2 FYNNEI. The CDR3 spells CASSPREANTEAFF. The CDR3 coding sequence is TGTGCCAGCAGTCCTCGGGAAGCGAACACTGAAGCTTTCTTT.

The chain joins TRBV5-1 to TRBJ2-7; 10 bases match TRBD1. Germline lookup yields CDR1 SGHRS and CDR2 YFSETQ. Germline trimming cut 4 bases from V and 2 bases from J; bases unmatched to any gene: 15. The CDR3 covers 18 residues. The CDR3 sequence: CASSKRQGAAGETYEQYF. The CDR3 DNA is TGCGCCAGCAGCAAGCGACAGGGGGCTGCGGGGGAAACCTACGAGCAGTACTTC.

The sample holds one count of this clone. The CDR3 region is CASSVSGTSTDTQYF. The CDR3, as DNA: TGTGCCAGCAGTGTTAGCGGGACTAGCACAGATACGCAGTATTTT. J is TRBJ2-3 and V is TRBV9, with TRBD2 identical over 8 bases. The CDR3 is 15 amino acids. The germline V gene encodes CDR1 SGDLS and CDR2 YYNGEE. Trimming cost V 5 bases and J 0 bases; bases outside gene matches: 5.

This chain connects TRBV6-2 or TRBV6-3 to TRBJ2-5; 9 bases fit TRBD1. This CDR3 has 17 amino acids. Germline CDR1 reads MNHEY; CDR2 reads SVGEGT. With V trimmed by 2 bases and J by 5 bases, 12 bases remained unmatched. CDR3 coding DNA: TGTGCCAGCAGTTACGGAGCACTACAGGGGGCGCGGGAGACCCAGTACTTC. It codes for CASSYGALQGARETQYF.

The rearrangement uses TRBV27 and TRBJ1-1; 8 bases align to TRBD1. The junction had 12 bases not matched to a gene; V was cut back by 9 bases and J by 9 bases. CDR3 length: 13 amino acids. Germline V gives CDR1 MNHEY, CDR2 SMNVEV (reference sequence). The CDR3 loop is CASQKTGDRQAFF. The CDR3 DNA follows: TGTGCCAGTCAGAAGACGGGGGACAGGCAAGCTTTCTTT.

The chain is built from TRBV29-1 and TRBJ1-3; D gene uncertain. Germline V gene sequence: CDR1 SQVTM, CDR2 ANQGSEA. The V end lost 6 bases, the J end lost 0 bases, and 6 bases lay between the germline ends. The CDR3 sequence is 12 residues long. CDR3 bases: TGCAGCGTCCGGGACTCTGGAAACACCATATATTTT. This codes for CSVRDSGNTIYF.

This rearrangement joins TRBV10-3 to TRBJ1-3; D remains ambiguous. Germline assignment: CDR1 ENHRY and CDR2 SYGVKD. The V end lost 4 bases, the J end lost 2 bases, and 6 bases lay between the germline ends. The CDR3 has 13 amino acids. The CDR3 DNA reads as TGTGCCATCAGTGCCGTAACTGGAAACACCATATATTTT. Its protein product is CAISAVTGNTIYF.

The chain uses TRBV5-1 and TRBJ1-3; D call uncertain. V was shortened by 0 bases and J by 0 bases, with 7 bases between the two germline ends. This CDR3 contains 15 residues. Germline V gene data show CDR1 as SGHRS and CDR2 as YFSETQ. CDR3 nucleotides: TGCGCCAGCAGCTTGGTTGGAGACTCTGGAAACACCATATATTTT. It specifies CASSLVGDSGNTIYF.

V usage is TRBV9 and J usage is TRBJ2-7; 9 positions match TRBD1. The CDR3 totals 14 residues. Trimming cost V 0 bases and J 5 bases; bases outside gene matches: 3. Germline V gene data show CDR1 as SGDLS and CDR2 as YYNGEE. The CDR3 spells CASSVGDRGNEQYF. CDR3 bases: TGTGCCAGCAGCGTAGGCGACAGGGGGAACGAGCAGTACTTC.

The chain uses TRBV7-3 and TRBJ1-2, with D perhaps matching TRBD1 (5 bases). This CDR3 is 13 amino acids long. V was trimmed by 4 bases and J by 6 bases, leaving 12 bases between them. Germline-derived CDR1 and CDR2 are SGHTA and FQGTGA. This chain's CDR3 is CASSSRQGDGYTF. CDR3 nucleotide sequence: TGTGCCAGCAGCTCTCGGCAGGGCGATGGCTACACCTTC.

The chain has TRBV4-1 and TRBJ2-7, with D possibly TRBD1 on 5 matching bases. Trimming stripped 3 bases from V and 6 bases from J, with 12 bases between. Per the germline V gene, CDR1 is MGHRA and CDR2 is YSYEKL. The CDR3 sequence is 13 residues long. The CDR3 loop is CASSQSRVGEQYF. DNA of the CDR3: TGCGCCAGCAGCCAGTCCAGGGTCGGCGAGCAGTACTTC.

V usage is TRBV5-1 and J usage is TRBJ2-5, with D maybe TRBD2 (5 bases). V lost 0 bases and J 7 bases, leaving 13 bases between the germline ends. CDR1 and CDR2 from the germline V gene are SGHRS and YFSETQ. The CDR3 totals 14 residues. In nucleotides, the CDR3 is TGCGCCAGCAGCTTGGAAGGGCCCGGAGGGACCCAGTACTTC. This encodes CASSLEGPGGTQYF.